The clone carrying this T cell receptor beta chain was counted only a few times. The antigen is not known. The data belong to a study of early T cells in non-severe SARS-CoV-2 infection. Germline V gene data show CDR1 as MNHEY and CDR2 as SMNVEV (reference sequence). The CDR3 is 13 residues long. With 3 bases removed from V and 4 bases from J, the gap between germline ends came to 9 bases. General study findings and limits: The study's VDJdb matching favored anti-spike CD8 responses and missed private and CD4 specificities.

Individual cDNA molecules each received unique molecular identifiers attached to them. TCRdb called the 5' RACE reads again in MiXCR, with one record for every CDR3 protein. The sample yields roughly 120,000 distinct CDR3 sequences, more than 12% seen once. The TCR sequence derives from an adult who was a healthcare worker with PCR-confirmed SARS-CoV-2 infection or an uninfected control (not recorded which). V usage is TRBV27 and J usage is TRBJ2-5; D is uncertain. The sequenced sample was whole blood. DNA of the CDR3: TGTGCCAGCAGTTTTGGGGTGCGAGAGACCCAGTACTTC. This codes for CASSFGVRETQYF.